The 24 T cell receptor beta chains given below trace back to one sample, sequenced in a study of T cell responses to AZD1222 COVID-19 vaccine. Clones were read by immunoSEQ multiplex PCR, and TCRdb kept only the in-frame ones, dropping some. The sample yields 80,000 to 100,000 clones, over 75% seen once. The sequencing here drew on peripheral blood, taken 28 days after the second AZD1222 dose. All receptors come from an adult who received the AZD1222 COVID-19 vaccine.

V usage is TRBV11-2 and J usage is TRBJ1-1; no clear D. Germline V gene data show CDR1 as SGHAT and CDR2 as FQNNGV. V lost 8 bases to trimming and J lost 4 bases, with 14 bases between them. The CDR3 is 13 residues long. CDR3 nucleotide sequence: TGTGCCAGCCAGGTATCGGTGACCACTGAAGCTTTCTTT. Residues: CASQVSVTTEAFF.

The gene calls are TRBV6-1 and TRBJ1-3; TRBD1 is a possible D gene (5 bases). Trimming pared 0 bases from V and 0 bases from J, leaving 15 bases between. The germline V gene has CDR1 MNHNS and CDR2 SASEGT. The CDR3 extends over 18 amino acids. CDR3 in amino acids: CASSEAVGTFISGNTIYF. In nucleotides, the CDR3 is TGTGCCAGCAGTGAAGCGGTCGGGACCTTCATCTCTGGAAACACCATATATTTT.

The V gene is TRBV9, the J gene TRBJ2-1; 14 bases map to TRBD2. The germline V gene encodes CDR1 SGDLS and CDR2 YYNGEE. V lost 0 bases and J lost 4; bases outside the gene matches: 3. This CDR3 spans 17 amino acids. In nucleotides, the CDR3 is TGTGCCAGCAGCGTAGCATGGACTAGCGGGGGGTACAATGAGCAGTTCTTC. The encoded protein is CASSVAWTSGGYNEQFF.

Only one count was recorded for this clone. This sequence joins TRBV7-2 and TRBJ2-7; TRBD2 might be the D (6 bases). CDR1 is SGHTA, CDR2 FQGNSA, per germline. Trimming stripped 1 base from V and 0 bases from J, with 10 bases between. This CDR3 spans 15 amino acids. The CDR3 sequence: CASSLGLGISYEQYF. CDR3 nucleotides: TGTGCCAGCAGCTTAGGACTAGGGATCTCCTACGAGCAGTACTTC. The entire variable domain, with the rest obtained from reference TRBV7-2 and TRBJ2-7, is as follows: GAGVSQSPSNKVTEKGKDVELRCDPISGHTALYWYRQSLGQGLEFLIYFQGNSAPDKSGLPSDRFSAERTGGSVSTLTIQRTQQEDSAVYLCASSLGLGISYEQYFGPGTRLTVT.

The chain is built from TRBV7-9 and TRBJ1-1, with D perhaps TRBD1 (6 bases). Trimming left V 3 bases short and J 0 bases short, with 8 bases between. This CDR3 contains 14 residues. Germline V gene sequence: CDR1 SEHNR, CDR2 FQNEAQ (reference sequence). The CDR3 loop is CASSFRTVNTEAFF. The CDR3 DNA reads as TGTGCCAGCAGCTTTCGGACAGTGAACACTGAAGCTTTCTTT. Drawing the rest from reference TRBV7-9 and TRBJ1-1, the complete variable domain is DTGVSQNPRHKITKRGQNVTFRCDPISEHNRLYWYRQTLGQGPEFLTYFQNEAQLEKSRLLSDRFSAERPKGSFSTLEIQRTEQGDSAMYLCASSFRTVNTEAFFGQGTRLTVV.

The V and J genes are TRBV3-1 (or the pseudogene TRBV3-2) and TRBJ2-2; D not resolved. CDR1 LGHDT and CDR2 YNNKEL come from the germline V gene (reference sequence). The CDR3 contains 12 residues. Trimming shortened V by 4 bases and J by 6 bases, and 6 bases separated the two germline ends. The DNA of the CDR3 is TGTGCCAGCAGCCCGATCGCCGGGGAGCTGTTTTTT. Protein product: CASSPIAGELFF.

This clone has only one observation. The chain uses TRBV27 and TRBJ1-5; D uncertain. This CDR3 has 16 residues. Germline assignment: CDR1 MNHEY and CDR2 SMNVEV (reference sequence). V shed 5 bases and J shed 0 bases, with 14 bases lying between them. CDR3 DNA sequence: TGTGCCAGCAGTACACACCGGGGAGATAGCAATCAGCCCCAGCATTTT. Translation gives CASSTHRGDSNQPQHF.

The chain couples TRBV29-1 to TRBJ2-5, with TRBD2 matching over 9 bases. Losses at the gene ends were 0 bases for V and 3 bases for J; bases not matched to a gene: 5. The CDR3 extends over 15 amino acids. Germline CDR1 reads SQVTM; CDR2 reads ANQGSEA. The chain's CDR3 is CSVEDPASGEETQYF. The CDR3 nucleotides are TGCAGCGTTGAAGACCCGGCTAGCGGGGAAGAGACCCAGTACTTC.

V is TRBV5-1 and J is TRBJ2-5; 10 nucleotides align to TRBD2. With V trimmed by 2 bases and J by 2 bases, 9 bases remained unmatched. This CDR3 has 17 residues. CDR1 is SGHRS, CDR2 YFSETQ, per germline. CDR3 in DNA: TGCGCCAGCAGCTTACCCGGGACTAGCGTCGCGCAAGAGACCCAGTACTTC. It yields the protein CASSLPGTSVAQETQYF.

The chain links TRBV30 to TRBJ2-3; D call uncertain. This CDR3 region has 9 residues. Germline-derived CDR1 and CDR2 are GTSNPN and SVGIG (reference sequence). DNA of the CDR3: TGTGGAGTCGGAGATACGCAGTATTTT. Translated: CGVGDTQYF.

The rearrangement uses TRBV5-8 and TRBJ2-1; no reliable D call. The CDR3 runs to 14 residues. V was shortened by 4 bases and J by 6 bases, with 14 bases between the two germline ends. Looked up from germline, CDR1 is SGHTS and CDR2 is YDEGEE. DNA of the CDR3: TGTGCCAGCAGCCCAGGAACAGTGTTCAATGAGCAGTTCTTC. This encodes CASSPGTVFNEQFF. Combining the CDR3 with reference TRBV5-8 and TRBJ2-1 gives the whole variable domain EAGVTQSPTHLIKTRGQQATLRCSPISGHTSVYWYQQALGLGLQFLLWYDEGEERNRGNFPPRFSGRQFPNYSSELNVNALELEDSALYLCASSPGTVFNEQFFGPGTRLTVL.

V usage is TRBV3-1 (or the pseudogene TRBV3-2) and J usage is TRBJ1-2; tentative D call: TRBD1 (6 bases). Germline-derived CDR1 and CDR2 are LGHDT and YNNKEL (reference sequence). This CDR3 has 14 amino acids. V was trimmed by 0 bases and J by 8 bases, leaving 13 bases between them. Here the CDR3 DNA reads TGTGCCAGCAGCCAAGACTCCGGGGGCAGAGGCTACACCTTC. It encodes CASSQDSGGRGYTF.

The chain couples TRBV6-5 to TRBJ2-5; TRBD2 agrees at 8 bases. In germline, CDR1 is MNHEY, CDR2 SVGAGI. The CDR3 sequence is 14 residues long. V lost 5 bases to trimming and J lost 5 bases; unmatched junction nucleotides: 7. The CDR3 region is CASSPSGSGETQYF. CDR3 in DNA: TGTGCCAGCAGTCCCAGCGGGAGTGGCGAGACCCAGTACTTC.

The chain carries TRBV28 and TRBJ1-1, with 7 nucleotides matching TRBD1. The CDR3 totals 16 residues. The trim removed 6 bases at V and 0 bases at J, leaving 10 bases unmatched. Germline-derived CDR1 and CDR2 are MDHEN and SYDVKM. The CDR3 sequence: CASRLRQGRMNTEAFF. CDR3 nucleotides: TGTGCCAGCAGACTAAGACAGGGAAGGATGAACACTGAAGCTTTCTTT.

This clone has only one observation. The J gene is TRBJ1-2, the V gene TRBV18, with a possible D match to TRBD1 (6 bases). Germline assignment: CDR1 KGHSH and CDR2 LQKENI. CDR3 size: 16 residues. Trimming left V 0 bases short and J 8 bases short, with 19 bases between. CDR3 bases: TGTGCCAGCTCACCACCTTCTCAGGGGATAAGTTCGGGCTACACCTTC. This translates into CASSPPSQGISSGYTF.

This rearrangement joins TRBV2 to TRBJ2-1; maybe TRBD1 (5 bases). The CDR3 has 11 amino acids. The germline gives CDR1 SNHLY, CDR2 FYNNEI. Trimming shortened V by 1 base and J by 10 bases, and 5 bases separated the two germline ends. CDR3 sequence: CASSEGGEQFF. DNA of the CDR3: TGTGCCAGCAGTGAAGGGGGCGAGCAGTTCTTC.

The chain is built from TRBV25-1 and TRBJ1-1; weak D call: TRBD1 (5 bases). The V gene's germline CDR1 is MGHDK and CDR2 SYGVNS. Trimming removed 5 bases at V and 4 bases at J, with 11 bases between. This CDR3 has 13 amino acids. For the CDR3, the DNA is TGTGCCAGCAGTTCAGCAGGGTCCACTGAAGCTTTCTTT. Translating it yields CASSSAGSTEAFF.

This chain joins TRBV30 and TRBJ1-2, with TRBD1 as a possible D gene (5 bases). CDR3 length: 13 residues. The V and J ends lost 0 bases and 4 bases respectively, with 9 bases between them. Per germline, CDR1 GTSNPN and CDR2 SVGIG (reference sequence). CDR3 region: CAWSVSGTYGYTF. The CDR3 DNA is TGTGCCTGGAGTGTTTCAGGGACCTATGGCTACACCTTC.

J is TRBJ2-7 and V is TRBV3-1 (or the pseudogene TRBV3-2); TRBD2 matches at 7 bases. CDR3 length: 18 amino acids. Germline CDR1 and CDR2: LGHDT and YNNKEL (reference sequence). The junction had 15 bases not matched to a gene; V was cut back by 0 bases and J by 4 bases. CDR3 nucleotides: TGTGCCAGCAGCCAAGAGCGGGTGAGAGGGAGGGAAGCATACGAGCAGTACTTC. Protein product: CASSQERVRGREAYEQYF.

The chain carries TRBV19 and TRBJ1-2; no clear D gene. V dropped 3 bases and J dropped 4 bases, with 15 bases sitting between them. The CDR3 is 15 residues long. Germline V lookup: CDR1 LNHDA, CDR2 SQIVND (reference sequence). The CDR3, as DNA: TGTGCCAGTAGTATCCTCCCCTCCTGGAGCTATGGCTACACCTTC. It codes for CASSILPSWSYGYTF.

The CDR3 DNA follows: TGTGCCAGCAGCCAAGAGGTCGCTAGCGGGTCTTTTGTGCAGTACTTC. Translating gives CASSQEVASGSFVQYF. The chain uses TRBV4-2 and TRBJ2-7, with 8 positions matching TRBD2. With 0 bases clipped from V and 9 bases from J, the junction kept 13 bases outside the gene matches. Germline V gives CDR1 LGHNA, CDR2 YNFKEQ. This CDR3 is 16 amino acids long.

CDR3 protein: CASSTRTGEAFF. CDR3 sequence (DNA): TGTGCCAGTAGTACCAGGACAGGTGAAGCTTTCTTT. The chain couples TRBV19 to TRBJ1-1; TRBD1 aligns across 7 bases. Germline V gives CDR1 LNHDA, CDR2 SQIVND (reference sequence). V shed 4 bases and J 7 bases; nucleotides not matched to a gene: 3. This CDR3 has 12 amino acids.

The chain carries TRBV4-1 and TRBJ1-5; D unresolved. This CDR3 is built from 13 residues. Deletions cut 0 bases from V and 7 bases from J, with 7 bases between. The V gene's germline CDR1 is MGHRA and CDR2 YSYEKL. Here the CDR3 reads CASSQDRWQPQHF. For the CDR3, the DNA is TGCGCCAGCAGCCAAGATCGATGGCAGCCCCAGCATTTT.

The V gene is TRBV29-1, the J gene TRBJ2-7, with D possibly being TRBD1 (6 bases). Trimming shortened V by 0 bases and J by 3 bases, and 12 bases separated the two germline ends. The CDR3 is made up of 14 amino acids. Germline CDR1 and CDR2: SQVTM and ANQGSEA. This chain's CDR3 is CSVEDRTGNYEQYF. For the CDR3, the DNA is TGCAGCGTTGAAGATCGAACAGGGAACTACGAGCAGTACTTC.